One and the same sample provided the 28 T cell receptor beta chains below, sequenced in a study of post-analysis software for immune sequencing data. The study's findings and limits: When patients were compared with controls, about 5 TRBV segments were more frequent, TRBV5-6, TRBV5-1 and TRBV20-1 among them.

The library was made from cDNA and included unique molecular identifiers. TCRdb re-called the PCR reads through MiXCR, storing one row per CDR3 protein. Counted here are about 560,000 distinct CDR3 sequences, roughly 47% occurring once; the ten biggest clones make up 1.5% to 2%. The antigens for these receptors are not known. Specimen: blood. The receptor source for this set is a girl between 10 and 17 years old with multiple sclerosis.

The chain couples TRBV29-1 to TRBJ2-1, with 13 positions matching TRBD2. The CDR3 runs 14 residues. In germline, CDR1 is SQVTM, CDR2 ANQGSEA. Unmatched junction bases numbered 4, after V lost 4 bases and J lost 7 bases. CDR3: CSVVGLAGANEQFF. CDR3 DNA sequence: TGCAGCGTTGTAGGACTAGCGGGGGCGAATGAGCAGTTCTTC.

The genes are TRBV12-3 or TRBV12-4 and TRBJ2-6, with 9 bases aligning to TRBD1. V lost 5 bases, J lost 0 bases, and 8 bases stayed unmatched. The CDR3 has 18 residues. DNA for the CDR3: TGTGCCAGCAGTCCCCTCGGGACAGGGTTCTCTGGGGCCAACGTCCTGACTTTC. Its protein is CASSPLGTGFSGANVLTF.

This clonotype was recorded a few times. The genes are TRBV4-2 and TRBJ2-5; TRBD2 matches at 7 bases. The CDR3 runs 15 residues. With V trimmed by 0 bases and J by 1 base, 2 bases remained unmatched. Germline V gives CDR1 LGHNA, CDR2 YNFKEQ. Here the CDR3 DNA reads TGTGCCAGCAGCCAAGATGGGACTACCCAAGAGACCCAGTACTTC. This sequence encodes CASSQDGTTQETQYF.

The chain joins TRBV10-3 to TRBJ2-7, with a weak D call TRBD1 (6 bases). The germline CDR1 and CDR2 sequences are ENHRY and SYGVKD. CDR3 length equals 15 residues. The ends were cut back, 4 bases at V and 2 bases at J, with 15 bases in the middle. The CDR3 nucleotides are TGTGCCATCAGTGGCGTAGGGGGAGTCACCTACGAGCAGTACTTC. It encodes CAISGVGGVTYEQYF.

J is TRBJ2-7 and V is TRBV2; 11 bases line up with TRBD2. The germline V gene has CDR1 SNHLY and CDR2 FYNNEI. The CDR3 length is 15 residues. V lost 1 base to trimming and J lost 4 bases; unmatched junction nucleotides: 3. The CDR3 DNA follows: TGTGCCAGCAGTGAAGGAGTAGCGGGAGGGTACGAGCAGTACTTC. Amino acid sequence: CASSEGVAGGYEQYF. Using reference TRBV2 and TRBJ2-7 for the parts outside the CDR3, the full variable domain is EPEVTQTPSHQVTQMGQEVILRCVPISNHLYFYWYRQILGQKVEFLVSFYNNEISEKSEIFDDQFSVERPDGSNFTLKIRSTKLEDSAMYFCASSEGVAGGYEQYFGPGTRLTVT.

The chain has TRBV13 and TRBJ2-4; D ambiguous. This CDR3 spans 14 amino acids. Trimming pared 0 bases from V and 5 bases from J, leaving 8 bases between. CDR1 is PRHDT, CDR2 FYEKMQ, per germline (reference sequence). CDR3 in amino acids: CASSLGGYENIQYF. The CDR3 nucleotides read TGTGCCAGCAGCTTAGGGGGATATGAAAACATTCAGTACTTC.

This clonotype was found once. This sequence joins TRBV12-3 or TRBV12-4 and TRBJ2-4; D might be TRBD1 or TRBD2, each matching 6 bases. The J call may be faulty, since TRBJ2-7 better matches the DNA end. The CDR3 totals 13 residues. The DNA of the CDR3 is TGTGCCAGCAGCCAGAGGGGGGATTACGAGCAGTACTTC. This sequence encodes CASSQRGDYEQYF.

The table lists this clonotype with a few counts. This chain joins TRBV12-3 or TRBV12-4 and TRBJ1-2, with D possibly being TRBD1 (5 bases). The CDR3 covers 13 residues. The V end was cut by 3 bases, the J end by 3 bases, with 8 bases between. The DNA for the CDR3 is TGTGCCAGCAGTTTCGGGGCCCACTATGGCTACACCTTC. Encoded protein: CASSFGAHYGYTF.

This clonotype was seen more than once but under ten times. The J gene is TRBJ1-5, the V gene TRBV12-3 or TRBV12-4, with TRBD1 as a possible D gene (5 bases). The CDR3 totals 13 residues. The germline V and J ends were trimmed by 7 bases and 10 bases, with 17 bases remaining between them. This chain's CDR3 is CASTWGGGRPQHF. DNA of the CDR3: TGTGCCAGCACCTGGGGCGGGGGTCGACCCCAGCATTTT.

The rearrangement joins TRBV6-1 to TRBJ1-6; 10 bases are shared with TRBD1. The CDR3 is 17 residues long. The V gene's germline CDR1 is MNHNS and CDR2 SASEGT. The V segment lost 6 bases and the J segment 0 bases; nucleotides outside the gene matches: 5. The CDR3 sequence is CASRAGTGASYNSPLHF. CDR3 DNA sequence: TGTGCCAGCAGAGCCGGGACAGGGGCCTCCTATAATTCACCCCTCCACTTT.

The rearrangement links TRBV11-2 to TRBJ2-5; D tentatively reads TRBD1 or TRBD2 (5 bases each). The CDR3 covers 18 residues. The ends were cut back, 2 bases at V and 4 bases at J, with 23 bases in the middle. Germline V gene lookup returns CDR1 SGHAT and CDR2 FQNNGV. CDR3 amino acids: CASSLRLGRVGDGETQYF. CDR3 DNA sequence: TGTGCCAGCAGCTTAAGATTAGGCAGGGTGGGGGACGGAGAGACCCAGTACTTC.

The CDR3 sequence is CASRHEDSNYGYTF. The CDR3 coding sequence is TGCGCCAGCAGACACGAGGACAGTAACTATGGCTACACCTTC. The chain joins TRBV5-1 to TRBJ1-2; D perhaps matches TRBD1 (6 bases). This CDR3 has 14 residues. CDR1 is SGHRS and CDR2 is YFSETQ in the germline V gene. V was clipped by 5 bases and J by 1 base, with 12 bases between them.

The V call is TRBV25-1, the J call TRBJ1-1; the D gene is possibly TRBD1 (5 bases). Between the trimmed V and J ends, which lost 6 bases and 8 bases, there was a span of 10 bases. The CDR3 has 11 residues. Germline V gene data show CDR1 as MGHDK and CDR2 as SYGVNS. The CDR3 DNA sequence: TGTGCCAGCAGGGGAGGGGTAGAAGCTTTCTTT. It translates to CASRGGVEAFF.

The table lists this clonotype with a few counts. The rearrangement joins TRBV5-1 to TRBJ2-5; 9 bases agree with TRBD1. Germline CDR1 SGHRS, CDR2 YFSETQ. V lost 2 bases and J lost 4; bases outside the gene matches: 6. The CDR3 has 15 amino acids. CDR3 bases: TGCGCCAGCAGCTTTGGGACAGGGAGGGGAGAGACCCAGTACTTC. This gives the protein CASSFGTGRGETQYF.

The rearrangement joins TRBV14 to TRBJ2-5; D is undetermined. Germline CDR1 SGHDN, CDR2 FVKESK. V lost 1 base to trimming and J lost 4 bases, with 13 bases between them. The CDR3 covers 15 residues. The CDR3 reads CASSQGLFLIETQYF. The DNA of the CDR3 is TGTGCCAGCAGCCAAGGGTTGTTCCTGATAGAGACCCAGTACTTC.

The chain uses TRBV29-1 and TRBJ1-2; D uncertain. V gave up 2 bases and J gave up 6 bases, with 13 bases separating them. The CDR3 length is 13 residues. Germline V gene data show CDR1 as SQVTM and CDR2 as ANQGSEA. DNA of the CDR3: TGCAGCGTTGAAAACCCCTCAAAGAATGGCTACACCTTC. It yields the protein CSVENPSKNGYTF.

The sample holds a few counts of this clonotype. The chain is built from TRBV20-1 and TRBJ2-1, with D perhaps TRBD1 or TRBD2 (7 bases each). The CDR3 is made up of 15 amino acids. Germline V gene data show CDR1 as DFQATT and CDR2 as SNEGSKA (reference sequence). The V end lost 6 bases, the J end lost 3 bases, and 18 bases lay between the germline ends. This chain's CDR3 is CSAQGGPNLYNEQFF. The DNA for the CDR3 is TGCAGTGCCCAGGGGGGGCCAAACCTCTACAATGAGCAGTTCTTC.

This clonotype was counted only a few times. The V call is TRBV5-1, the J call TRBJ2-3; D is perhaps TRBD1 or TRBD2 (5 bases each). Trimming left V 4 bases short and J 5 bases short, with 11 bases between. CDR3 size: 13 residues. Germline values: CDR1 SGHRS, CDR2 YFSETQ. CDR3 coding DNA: TGCGCCAGCAGCCCGGAGAGGGGAGATACGCAGTATTTT. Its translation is CASSPERGDTQYF.

CDR3 region: CASSPGGSYTDTQYF. As DNA, the CDR3 is TGTGCCAGCAGCCCTGGCGGGTCCTACACAGATACGCAGTATTTT. The V and J genes are TRBV7-2 and TRBJ2-3; TRBD2 might be the D (5 bases). Trimming stripped 5 bases from V and 2 bases from J, with 14 bases between. This CDR3 is built from 15 residues. The V gene's germline CDR1 is SGHTA and CDR2 FQGNSA.

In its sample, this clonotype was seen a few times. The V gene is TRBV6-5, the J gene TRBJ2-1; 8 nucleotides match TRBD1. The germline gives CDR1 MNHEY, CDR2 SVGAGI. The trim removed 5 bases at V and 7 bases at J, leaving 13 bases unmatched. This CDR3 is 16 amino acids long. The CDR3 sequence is CASSTWTGPGENEQFF. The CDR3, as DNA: TGTGCCAGCAGTACCTGGACAGGGCCCGGTGAAAATGAGCAGTTCTTC.

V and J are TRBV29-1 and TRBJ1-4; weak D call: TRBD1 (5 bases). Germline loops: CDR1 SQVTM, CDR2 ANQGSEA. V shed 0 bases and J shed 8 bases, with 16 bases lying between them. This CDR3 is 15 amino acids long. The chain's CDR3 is CSVEDRGTDNEKLFF. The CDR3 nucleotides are TGCAGCGTTGAAGATCGAGGGACGGATAACGAAAAACTGTTTTTT.

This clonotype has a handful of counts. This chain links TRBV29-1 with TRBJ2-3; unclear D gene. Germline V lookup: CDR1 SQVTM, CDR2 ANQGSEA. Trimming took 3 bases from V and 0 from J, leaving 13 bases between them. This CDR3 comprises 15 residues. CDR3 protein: CSVDLAAASTDTQYF. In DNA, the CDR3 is TGCAGCGTTGATTTGGCCGCCGCTAGCACAGATACGCAGTATTTT.

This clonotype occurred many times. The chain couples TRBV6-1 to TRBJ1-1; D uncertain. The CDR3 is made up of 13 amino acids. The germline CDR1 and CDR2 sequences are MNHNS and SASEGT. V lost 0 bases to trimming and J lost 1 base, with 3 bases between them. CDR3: CASSEAENTEAFF. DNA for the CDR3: TGTGCCAGCAGTGAAGCGGAGAACACTGAAGCTTTCTTT.

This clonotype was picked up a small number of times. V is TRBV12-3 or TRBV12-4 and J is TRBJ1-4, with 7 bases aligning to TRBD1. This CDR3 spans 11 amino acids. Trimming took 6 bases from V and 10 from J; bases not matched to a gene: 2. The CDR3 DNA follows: TGTGCCAGCAGGCGACAGGGAAAACTGTTTTTT. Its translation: CASRRQGKLFF.

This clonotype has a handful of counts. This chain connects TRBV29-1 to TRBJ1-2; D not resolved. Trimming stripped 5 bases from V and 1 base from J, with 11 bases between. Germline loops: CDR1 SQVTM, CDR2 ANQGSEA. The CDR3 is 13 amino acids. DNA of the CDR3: TGCAGCGTTCGCCCAGCCCTTAACTATGGCTACACCTTC. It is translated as CSVRPALNYGYTF.

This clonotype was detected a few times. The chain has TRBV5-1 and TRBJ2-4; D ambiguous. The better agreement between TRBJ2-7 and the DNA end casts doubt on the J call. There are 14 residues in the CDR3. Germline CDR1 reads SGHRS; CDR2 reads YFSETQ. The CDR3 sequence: CASSSESRAYEQYF. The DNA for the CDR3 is TGCGCCAGCAGCTCCGAAAGTAGGGCCTACGAGCAGTACTTC.

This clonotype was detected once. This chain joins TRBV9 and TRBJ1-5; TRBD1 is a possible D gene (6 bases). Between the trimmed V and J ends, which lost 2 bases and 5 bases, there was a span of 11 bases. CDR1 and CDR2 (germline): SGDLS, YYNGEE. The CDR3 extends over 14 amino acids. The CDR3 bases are TGTGCCAGCAGCGTTGGGGGGCGCGATCAGCCCCAGCATTTT. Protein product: CASSVGGRDQPQHF.

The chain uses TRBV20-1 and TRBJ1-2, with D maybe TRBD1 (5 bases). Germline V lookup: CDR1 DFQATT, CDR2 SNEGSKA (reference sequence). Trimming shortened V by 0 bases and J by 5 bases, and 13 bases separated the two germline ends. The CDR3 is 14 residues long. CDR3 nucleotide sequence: TGCAGTGCTAGAGACTCAGGGATAGGTTATGGCTACACCTTC. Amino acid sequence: CSARDSGIGYGYTF.